This T cell receptor beta chain was retrieved from a study of blood T cell repertoires in COVID-19 (TCRdb year 2020). For the study in its entirety: Collaborator samples came from the United States, Italy and Spain and covered acute and convalescent phases of COVID-19. The prospective study material was composed of cDNA or gDNA derived from T cells, B-cell-depleted T cells, or PBMCs. Subjects who had been exposed to COVID-19, were actively infected with it, or had recovered from it provided the deeply sampled blood TCRbeta repertoires that made up the dataset. The repertoires were released in a freely available public database meant as a resource for research on the immune response to SARS-CoV-2. Samples came from the ongoing ImmuneRACE study (first 160 participants) plus 1,254 subjects from 6 global collaborators. Nearly every sample came with metadata listing a de-identified subject ID, COVID-19 status, age in years and sex. HLA class I and class II types, where available, came from metadata supplied by the sample provider rather than from assay-based typing.

Participants in the prospective study were aged roughly 18 to 100 years, lived in about two dozen United States geographic areas, and enrolled through a virtual design. In the prospective study, cohorts were assigned on the basis of participant-reported clinical history obtained from a screening survey and a study questionnaire. Exposed participants had been in contact with someone with a PCR-confirmed or clinician-diagnosed COVID-19 case within 2 weeks of study entry. Mobile phlebotomists in the prospective study collected whole blood, serum and a nasopharyngeal or oropharyngeal swab from every participant. Additional blood draws and questionnaires over an approximately 2-month period could optionally be provided by prospective study participants. Before DNA extraction, prospective study blood samples were shipped either frozen or at room temperature. On this clone: No antigen is known for it. Base qualities are not at hand, and no much larger clone is one base apart.

The CDR3 has 12 amino acids, counting the end cysteine and phenylalanine. This entry keeps only the CDR3 DNA: 36 bases, framed from base 1. The junction shows trimming of 3 bases on V and 7 bases on J, plus 8 bases between the germline ends. CDR1 and CDR2 are drawn from the germline V gene (reference sequence): SGHNT, YYREEE. Study-wide conclusions, independent of this receptor: How much clinical and demographic metadata was included differed by source and by participant, and the metadata was provided uncurated.

TCRbeta CDR3 regions were amplified from genomic DNA using the immunoSEQ Assay, a bias-controlled multiplex PCR. Turning to the authors' computational methods: The number of nucleated cells in each sample was estimated by amplification of reference gene primers within the assay. Sequence reads were collapsed and filtered to measure the absolute abundance of every unique TCRbeta CDR3 rearrangement. For each sample, productive Simpson clonality was calculated as the square root of Simpson's diversity index across productive rearrangements. TCRdb provides this immuneACCESS table in a form limited to in-frame rearrangements. Some clones are lacking; in checked studies, under half of them reflect an unresolved V gene, and why the rest are absent is not known. For V, J and clone size, that table is used; D and trimming come from the DNA. This sample gives about 230,000 clones in total; roughly 88% of them show up just once. The leading ten clones occupy approximately 3.5% of the sample.

Sequencing used PBMCs or T cells enriched from blood (not recorded which). The sequence was collected from a woman younger than 45 who had been exposed to COVID-19. The rearranged segments are TRBV5-4 and TRBJ2-1; tentative D gene TRBD1, with 6 bases matching. The CDR3 region has the sequence CASSWGQNEQFF. The DNA is TGTGCCAGCAGCTGGGGGCAGAATGAGCAGTTCTTC.